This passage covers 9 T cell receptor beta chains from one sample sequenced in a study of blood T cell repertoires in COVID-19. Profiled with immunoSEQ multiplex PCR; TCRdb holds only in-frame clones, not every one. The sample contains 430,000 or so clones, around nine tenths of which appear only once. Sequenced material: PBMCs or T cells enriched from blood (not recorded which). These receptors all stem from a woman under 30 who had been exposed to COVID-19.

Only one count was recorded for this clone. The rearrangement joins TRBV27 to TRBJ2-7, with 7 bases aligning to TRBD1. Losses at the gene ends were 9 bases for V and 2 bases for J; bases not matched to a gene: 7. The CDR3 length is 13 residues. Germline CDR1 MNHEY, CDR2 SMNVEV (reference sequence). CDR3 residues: CASAEGAPYEQYF. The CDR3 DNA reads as TGTGCCAGTGCTGAGGGGGCTCCCTACGAGCAGTACTTC.

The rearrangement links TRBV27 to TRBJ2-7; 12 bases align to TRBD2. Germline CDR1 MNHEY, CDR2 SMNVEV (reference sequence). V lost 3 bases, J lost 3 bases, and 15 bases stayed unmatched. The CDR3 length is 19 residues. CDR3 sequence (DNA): TGTGCCAGCAGTTTGAGGTGGTCTAGCGGGGGGGCTAATCGCTACGAGCAGTACTTC. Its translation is CASSLRWSSGGANRYEQYF.

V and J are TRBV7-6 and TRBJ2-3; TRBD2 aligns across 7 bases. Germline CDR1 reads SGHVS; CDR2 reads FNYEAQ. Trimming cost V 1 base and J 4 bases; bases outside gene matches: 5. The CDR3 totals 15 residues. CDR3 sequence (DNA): TGTGCCAGCAGCTTAGGGACTAGTGAAGCAGATACGCAGTATTTT. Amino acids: CASSLGTSEADTQYF.

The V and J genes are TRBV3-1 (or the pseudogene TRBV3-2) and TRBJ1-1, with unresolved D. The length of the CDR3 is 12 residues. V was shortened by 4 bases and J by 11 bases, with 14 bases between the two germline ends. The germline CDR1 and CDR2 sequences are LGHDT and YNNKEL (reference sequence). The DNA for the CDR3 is TGTGCCAGCAGCCTGTTCGGGAATCAGGCTTTCTTT. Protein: CASSLFGNQAFF.

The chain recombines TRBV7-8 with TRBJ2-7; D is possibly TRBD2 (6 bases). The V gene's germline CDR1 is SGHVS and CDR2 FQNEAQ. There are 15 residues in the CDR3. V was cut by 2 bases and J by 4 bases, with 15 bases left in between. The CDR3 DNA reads TGTGCCAGCAGCTTATTTACGGGAGTCGCGTACGAGCAGTACTTC. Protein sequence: CASSLFTGVAYEQYF.

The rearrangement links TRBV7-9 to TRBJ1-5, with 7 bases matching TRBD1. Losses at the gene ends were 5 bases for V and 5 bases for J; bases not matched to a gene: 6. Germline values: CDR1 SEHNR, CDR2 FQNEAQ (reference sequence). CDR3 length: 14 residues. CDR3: CASSEITGDQPQHF. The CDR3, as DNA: TGTGCCAGCAGCGAAATAACAGGGGATCAGCCCCAGCATTTT.

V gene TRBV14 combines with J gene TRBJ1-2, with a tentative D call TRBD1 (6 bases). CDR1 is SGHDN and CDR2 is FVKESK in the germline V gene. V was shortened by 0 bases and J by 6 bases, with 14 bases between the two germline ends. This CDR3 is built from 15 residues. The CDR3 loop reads CASSQDLEDSHGYTF. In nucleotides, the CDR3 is TGTGCCAGCAGCCAAGATTTGGAGGACAGCCATGGCTACACCTTC. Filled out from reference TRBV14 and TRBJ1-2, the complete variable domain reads EAGVTQFPSHSVIEKGQTVTLRCDPISGHDNLYWYRRVMGKEIKFLLHFVKESKQDESGMPNNRFLAERTGGTYSTLKVQPAELEDSGVYFCASSQDLEDSHGYTFGSGTRLTVV.

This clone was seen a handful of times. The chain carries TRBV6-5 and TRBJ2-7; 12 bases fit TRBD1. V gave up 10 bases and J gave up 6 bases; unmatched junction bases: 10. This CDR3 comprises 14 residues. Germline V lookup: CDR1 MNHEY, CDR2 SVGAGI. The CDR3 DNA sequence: TGTGCCATTACCTTCGGGACAGGGGGCCGCGAGCAGTACTTC. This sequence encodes CAITFGTGGREQYF.

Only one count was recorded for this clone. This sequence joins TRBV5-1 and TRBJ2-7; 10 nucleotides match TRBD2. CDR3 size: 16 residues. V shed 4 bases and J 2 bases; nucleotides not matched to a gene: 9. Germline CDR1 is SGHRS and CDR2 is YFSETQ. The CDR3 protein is CASSPYTSGATYEQYF. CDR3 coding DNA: TGCGCCAGCAGCCCCTACACTAGCGGGGCTACCTACGAGCAGTACTTC.